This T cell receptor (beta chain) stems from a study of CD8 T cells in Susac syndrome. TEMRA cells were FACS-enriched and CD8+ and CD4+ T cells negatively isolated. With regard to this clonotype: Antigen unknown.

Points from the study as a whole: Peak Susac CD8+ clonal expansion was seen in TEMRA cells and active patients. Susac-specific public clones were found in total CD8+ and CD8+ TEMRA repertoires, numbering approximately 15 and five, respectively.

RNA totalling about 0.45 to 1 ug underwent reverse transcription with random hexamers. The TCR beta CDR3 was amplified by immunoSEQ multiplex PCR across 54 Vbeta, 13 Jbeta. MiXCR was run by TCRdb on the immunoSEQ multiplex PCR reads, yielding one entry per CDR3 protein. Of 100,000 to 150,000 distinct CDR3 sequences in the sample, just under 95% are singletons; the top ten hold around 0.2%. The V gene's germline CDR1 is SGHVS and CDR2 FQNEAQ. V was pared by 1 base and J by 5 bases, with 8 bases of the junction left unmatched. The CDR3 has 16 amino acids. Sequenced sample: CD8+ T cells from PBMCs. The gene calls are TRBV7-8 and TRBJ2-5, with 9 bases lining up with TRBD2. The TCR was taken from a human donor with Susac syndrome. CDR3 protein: CASSLGGVAGEETQYF. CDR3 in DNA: TGTGCCAGCAGCTTAGGTGGGGTAGCGGGAGAGGAGACCCAGTACTTC.